The rows below give T cell receptor beta chains drawn from one sample of a study of cytomegalovirus exposure and HLA in healthy donors. Using immunoSEQ multiplex PCR, the repertoire was profiled, and TCRdb retains in-frame clones only, with some absent. The profile shows about 140,000 clones, around 80% of them singletons. The specimen sequenced was PBMCs. The receptor source for this set is a man aged 30 to 39 in good health and CMV-seronegative. Both conserved end residues are part of each CDR3. A D gene is named only where the DNA matches it firmly. Part of the rows lack a size; the others show once, few, many or a class for expanded clones.

clone_size,j_call,d_call,v_call,cdr3_length,cdr3_nt,cdr3_aa
NA,TRBJ2-1,TRBD1,TRBV5-1,15,TGCGCCAGCAGTCCCGGGACAGCCTCCTACAATGAGCAGTTCTTC,CASSPGTASYNEQFF
NA,TRBJ2-2,TRBD1,TRBV5-1,14,TGCGCCAGCACACAAAACAGGGGCACCGGGGAGCTGTTTTTT,CASTQNRGTGELFF
NA,TRBJ1-2,TRBD1,TRBV2,15,TGTGCCAGCATCATATCACCACAGGGGAGTAGGGGCTACACCTTC,CASIISPQGSRGYTF
NA,TRBJ2-3,NA,TRBV5-1,15,TGCGCCAGCACGCCGGACGAGGGTTACACAGATACGCAGTATTTT,CASTPDEGYTDTQYF
few,TRBJ1-3,NA,TRBV27,13,TGTGCCAGCCGAACAGGGACAGGAAACACCATATATTTT,CASRTGTGNTIYF
NA,TRBJ1-6,NA,TRBV4-1,17,TGCGCCAGCAGCCAAGAGAAAGCTAGCTCCTATAATTCACCCCTCCACTTT,CASSQEKASSYNSPLHF
NA,TRBJ2-4,NA,TRBV5-4,15,TGTGCCAGCAGCTTCCGCGGGAAGGCCAAAAACATTCAGTACTTC,CASSFRGKAKNIQYF
NA,TRBJ2-1,TRBD2,TRBV15,16,TGTGCCACCAGCAGAGAGGGGACTAGCGGTAACAATGAGCAGTTCTTC,CATSREGTSGNNEQFF
NA,TRBJ2-5,TRBD2,TRBV11-1,18,TGTGCCAGCAGCTTTCGTGCAAGCGGGGGGCCGTTAGAAGAGACCCAGTACTTC,CASSFRASGGPLEETQYF
NA,TRBJ2-4,NA,TRBV6-1,12,TGTGCCAGCAGTGTACAGATAAACATTCAGTACTTC,CASSVQINIQYF
NA,TRBJ2-7,NA,TRBV4-1,14,TGCGCCAGCAGCCAAGCTATTAGTTCCTACGAGCAGTACTTC,CASSQAISSYEQYF
NA,TRBJ2-7,TRBD1,TRBV6-1,12,TGTGCCAGCAAAGGGGGCTATTACGAGCAGTACTTC,CASKGGYYEQYF
once,TRBJ2-7,NA,TRBV5-6,15,TGTGCCAGCAGCGAGATGAGGGGGGGGGCCTACGAGCAGTACTTC,CASSEMRGGAYEQYF
NA,TRBJ1-1,TRBD1,TRBV4-1,15,TGCGCCAGCAGCCAAGGCACTAAGACAGGGGGTAAAGCTTTCTTT,CASSQGTKTGGKAFF
NA,TRBJ2-5,NA,TRBV30,14,TGTGCCTGGAGTGTATCGGGGGTCCAAGAGACCCAGTACTTC,CAWSVSGVQETQYF
NA,TRBJ2-7,TRBD1,TRBV6-5,14,TGTGCCACGAGACCGGGACAGGGAGTTTACGAGCAGTACTTC,CATRPGQGVYEQYF
NA,TRBJ2-1,TRBD1,TRBV28,16,TGTGCCAGTGAGGCGGCCCTCGGACAGGGCGAGAATGAGCAGTTCTTC,CASEAALGQGENEQFF
NA,TRBJ1-6,TRBD1,TRBV29-1,16,TGCAGCGTTGCTATCGGACAGGAGTCCTATAATTCACCCCTCAACTTT,CSVAIGQESYNSPLNF
NA,TRBJ1-1,NA,TRBV23-1,13,TGCGCCAGCAGTCACCCCTGCGAGACTGAAGCTTTCTTT,CASSHPCETEAFF
few,TRBJ2-7,TRBD2,TRBV28,19,TGTGCCAGCAGTTTATCAGGGATAAATACTAGCGGGAGGCCGTACGAGCAGTACTTC,CASSLSGINTSGRPYEQYF
NA,TRBJ1-2,TRBD1,TRBV18,15,TGTGCCAGCTCACCACCTCACGACAGGGTGGACGGCTACACCTTC,CASSPPHDRVDGYTF
NA,TRBJ1-4,NA,TRBV16,14,TGTGCCAGCAGCCACGGTACAGCTGAGGAAAAACTGTTTTTT,CASSHGTAEEKLFF
NA,TRBJ2-1,TRBD2,TRBV6-5,15,TGTGCCAGCAGACTCCAGCGGGAGCCCTACAATGAGCAGTTCTTC,CASRLQREPYNEQFF
few,TRBJ1-1,TRBD1,TRBV28,14,TGTGCCAGCAGTGACAGGGGGATGAACACTGAAGCTTTCTTT,CASSDRGMNTEAFF
NA,TRBJ1-5,NA,TRBV15,12,TGTGCCACCAGCATCGCAGGTCAGCCCCAGCATTTT,CATSIAGQPQHF
NA,TRBJ2-2,NA,TRBV7-3,15,TGTGCCAGCAGCTTAAGTGTTCAGAACACCGGGGAGCTGTTTTTT,CASSLSVQNTGELFF
NA,TRBJ2-1,TRBD2,TRBV4-1,15,TGCGCCAGCAGTAGTAGCGGGGTCTCCTACAATGAGCAGTTCTTC,CASSSSGVSYNEQFF
NA,TRBJ2-7,NA,TRBV19,15,TGTGCCAGTAGTATGATTCGGGACTCGACCTACGAGCAGTACTTC,CASSMIRDSTYEQYF